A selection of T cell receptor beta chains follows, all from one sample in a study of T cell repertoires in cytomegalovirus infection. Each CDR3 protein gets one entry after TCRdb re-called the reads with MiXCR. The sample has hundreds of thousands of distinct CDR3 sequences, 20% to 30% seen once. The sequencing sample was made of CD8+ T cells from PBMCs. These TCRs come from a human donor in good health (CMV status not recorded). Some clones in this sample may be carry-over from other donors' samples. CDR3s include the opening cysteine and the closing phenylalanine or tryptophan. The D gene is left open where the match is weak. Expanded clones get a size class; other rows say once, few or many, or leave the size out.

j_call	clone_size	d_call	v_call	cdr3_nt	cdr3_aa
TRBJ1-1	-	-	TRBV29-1	TGCAGCGTTGTATGGGCACAGAACACTGAAGCTTTCTTT	CSVVWAQNTEAFF
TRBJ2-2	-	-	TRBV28	TGTGCCAGCAGCGCCGCAGCCGGGGAGCTGTTTTTT	CASSAAAGELFF
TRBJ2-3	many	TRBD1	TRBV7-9	TGTGCCAGCAGCCATCCTACTGACAGGGATTCTCTCACAGATACGCAGTATTTT	CASSHPTDRDSLTDTQYF
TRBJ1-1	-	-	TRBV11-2	TGTGCCAGCAGCTTCTGGAGTCCCGCAGTTCCCCCTCCGGTGAACACTGAAGCTTTCTTT	CASSFWSPAVPPPVNTEAFF
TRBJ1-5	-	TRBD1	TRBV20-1	TGCAGTGCTAGGAGGCAGGGGGAGAGGGGCAATCAGCCCCAGCATTTT	CSARRQGERGNQPQHF
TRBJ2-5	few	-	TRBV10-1	TGCGCCAGCAGTGAGCTTTGGGGTTTCCAAGAGACCCAGTACTTC	CASSELWGFQETQYF
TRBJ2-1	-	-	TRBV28	TGTGCCAGCAGTTTAAGATTTCAGGGCCGGGGGAAAATTGAGCAGTTCTTC	CASSLRFQGRGKIEQFF
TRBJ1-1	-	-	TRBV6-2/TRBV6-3	TGTGCCAGCAGTTACTCGATCGACAGAAACACTGAAGCTTTCTTT	CASSYSIDRNTEAFF
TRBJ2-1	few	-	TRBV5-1	TGCGCCAGCAGCTTGGTAGAGGATGAGCAGTTCTTC	CASSLVEDEQFF
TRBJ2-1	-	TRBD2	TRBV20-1	TGCAGTGGGGAGGGCGGGGGGGCCAATTCCTACAATGAGCAGTTCTTC	CSGEGGGANSYNEQFF
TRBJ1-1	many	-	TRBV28	TGTGCCAGCAGCCTCCCGGGGGACACTGAAGCTTTCTTT	CASSLPGDTEAFF
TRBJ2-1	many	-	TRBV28	TGTGCCAGCAGGGCTAGGCCAATCGATGGTAATGAGCAGTTCTTC	CASRARPIDGNEQFF
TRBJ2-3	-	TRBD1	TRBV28	TGTGCCAGCGAGAGGACAGGGGCCTCAGATACGCAGTATTTT	CASERTGASDTQYF
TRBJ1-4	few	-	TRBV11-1	TGTGCCAGCACCTCCGACAGGCTTAATGAAAAACTGTTTTTT	CASTSDRLNEKLFF
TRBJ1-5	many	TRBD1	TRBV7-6	TGTGCCAGCAGCCCAACTCCGACAGGGGGCAGTCAGCCCCAGCATTTT	CASSPTPTGGSQPQHF
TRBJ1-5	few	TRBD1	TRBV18	TGTGCCAGCTCACCCACAGGGGGATACAATCAGCCCCAGCATTTT	CASSPTGGYNQPQHF
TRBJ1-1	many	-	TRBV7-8	TGTGCCAGCAGCTTATTAATTTATTCTATGAACACTGAAGCTTTCTTT	CASSLLIYSMNTEAFF
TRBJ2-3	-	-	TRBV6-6	TGTGCCAGCAGTTACAAAGAGGGGATGAGCACAGATACGCAGTATTTT	CASSYKEGMSTDTQYF
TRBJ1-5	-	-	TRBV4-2	TGTGCCAGCAGCCAGGCTCAGTCCCCGGTCGGGGGTAATCAGCCCCAGCATTTT	CASSQAQSPVGGNQPQHF
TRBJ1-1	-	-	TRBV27	TGTGCCAGCAGGGTACATGGACAGATCCTGAACACTGAAGCTTTCTTT	CASRVHGQILNTEAFF
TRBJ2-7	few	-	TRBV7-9	TGTGCCAGCAGCTTAAGGTTCCACGAGCAGTACTTC	CASSLRFHEQYF
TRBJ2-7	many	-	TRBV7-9	TGTGCCAGCAGCCACGGGACTTCCCGCTACGAGCAGTACTTC	CASSHGTSRYEQYF
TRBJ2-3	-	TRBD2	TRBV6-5	TGTGCCAGCAGTTCAAGCGGGGGGGATGGAGATACGCAGTATTTT	CASSSSGGDGDTQYF
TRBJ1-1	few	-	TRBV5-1	TGCGCCAGCAGCGCAGACATCGTAGTACCGAACACTGAAGCTTTCTTT	CASSADIVVPNTEAFF
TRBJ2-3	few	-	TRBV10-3	TGTGCCATCAGTGGCCTAGCGTTGACAACTAGCACAGATACGCAGTATTTT	CAISGLALTTSTDTQYF
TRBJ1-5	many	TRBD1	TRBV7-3	TGTGCCAGCAGCCATCGGGACAGGGCGAGAAGCAATCAGCCCCAGCATTTT	CASSHRDRARSNQPQHF
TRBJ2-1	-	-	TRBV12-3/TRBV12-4	TGTGCCAGCAGGCCCCGCGGGCAGGAGTACAATGAGCAGTTCTTC	CASRPRGQEYNEQFF
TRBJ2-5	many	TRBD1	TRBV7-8	TGTGCCAGCAGCATACAGGGGTGGGAGACCCAGTACTTC	CASSIQGWETQYF
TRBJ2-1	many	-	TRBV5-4	TGTGCCAGCAGCTTGGAACTCCCGGTCGATGAGCAGTTCTTC	CASSLELPVDEQFF
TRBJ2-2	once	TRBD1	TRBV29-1	TGCAGCGTTGTGGGCAGGGGGCGCGGCGGGGAGCTGTTTTTT	CSVVGRGRGGELFF
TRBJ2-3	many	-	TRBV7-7	TGTGCTAGCAGCTTAGTTATGGCAGATACGCAGTATTTT	CASSLVMADTQYF
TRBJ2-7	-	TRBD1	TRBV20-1	TGCAGTGCTAGAGGGACAGGGACAGGGGGATTACGCGAGCAGTACTTC	CSARGTGTGGLREQYF
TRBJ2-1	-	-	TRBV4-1	TGCGCCAGCAGCCAAGATTTGAGTCCAGCCAACGGTGAGCAGTTCTTC	CASSQDLSPANGEQFF
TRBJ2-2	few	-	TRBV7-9	TGTGCCAGCAGCTCCTACCGCCGGGACCACTCCACCGGGGAGCTGTTTTTT	CASSSYRRDHSTGELFF
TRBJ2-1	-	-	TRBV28	TGTGCCAGCAGTTTATCCCGTCGCACTGGCCACTTC	CASSLSRRTGHF
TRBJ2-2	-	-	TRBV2	TGTGCCACCGCTACGTCTGGGGAGCTGTTTTTT	CATATSGELFF
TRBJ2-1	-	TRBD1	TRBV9	TGTGCCAGCAGCGAGCGTACAGGGGGGAATGAGCAGTTCTTC	CASSERTGGNEQFF
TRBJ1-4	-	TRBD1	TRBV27	TGTGCCAGCGGCTCCGGGACAGCTTATGAAAAACTGTTTTTT	CASGSGTAYEKLFF
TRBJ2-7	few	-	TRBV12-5	TGTGCTAGTGGTTTGGTAAATCCTGGCAGAGAGCTCTACGAGCAGTACTTC	CASGLVNPGRELYEQYF
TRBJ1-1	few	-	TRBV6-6	TGTGCCAGCAGTTACGGGTGGGAGGACACGAACACTGAAGCTTTCTTT	CASSYGWEDTNTEAFF
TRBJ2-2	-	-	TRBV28	TGTGCCAGCAGTTCTCGGAGCGGGCACTACACCGGGGAGCTGTTTTTT	CASSSRSGHYTGELFF
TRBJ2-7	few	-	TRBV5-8	TGTGCCAGCAGCTTCCCTAATGGCTACGAGCAGTACTTC	CASSFPNGYEQYF
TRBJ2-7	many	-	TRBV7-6	TGTGCCAGCAGCCGTGACAAGGGACGGAGCTCCTACGAGCAGTACTTC	CASSRDKGRSSYEQYF
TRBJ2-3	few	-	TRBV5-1	TGCGCCAGCAGCTTGGCAGTGGGTACAACAGATACGCAGTATTTT	CASSLAVGTTDTQYF
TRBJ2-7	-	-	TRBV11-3	TGTGCCAGCAGCTCCAGGTCCGGGGCCCCCTACGAGCAGTACTTC	CASSSRSGAPYEQYF
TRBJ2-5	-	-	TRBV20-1	TGCAGTGCTAGAATGTTGCAAGTAGGGCAGCAAGAGACCCAGTACTTC	CSARMLQVGQQETQYF
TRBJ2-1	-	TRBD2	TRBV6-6	TGTGCCAGCAGTTACTCGATAGGGACTATGGCTAGCGGGGTAGAGCAGTTCTTC	CASSYSIGTMASGVEQFF
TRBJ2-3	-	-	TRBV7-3	TGTGCCAGCAGCTCCGGGACAAACACAGATACGCAGTATTTT	CASSSGTNTDTQYF
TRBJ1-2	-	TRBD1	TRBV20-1	TGCAGTGCCCCGGGACAGGCAAACGGCTACACCTTC	CSAPGQANGYTF
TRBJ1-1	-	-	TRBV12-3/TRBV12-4	TGTGCCAGCAGTTTTGGGGGGGCTCCGTTCACTGAAGCTTTCTTT	CASSFGGAPFTEAFF
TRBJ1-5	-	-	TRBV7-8	TGTGCCAGCAGCTTAGCATGGGGGACATGGGAGAATCAGCCCCAGCATTTT	CASSLAWGTWENQPQHF
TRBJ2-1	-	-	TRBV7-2	TGTGCCAACAGCCTCGTCGGGGACTACAATGAGCAGTTCTTC	CANSLVGDYNEQFF